This T cell receptor (beta chain) was identified during a study of blood T cell repertoires in COVID-19. Looking at the study overall: Material from acute and convalescent COVID-19 was sourced from the United States, Italy and Spain.

This clone has only a few counts. TCRdb keeps only in-frame clones here, not all; method: immunoSEQ multiplex PCR. The table lists around 270,000 clones, around 88% of them singletons, with about 4.2% in the top ten. V dropped 2 bases and J dropped 5 bases, with 12 bases sitting between them. The CDR3 runs to 14 residues. Germline CDR1 MNHEY, CDR2 SVGAGI. Sequencing was done on a sample of peripheral blood. This chain uses TRBV6-5 with TRBJ1-2, with D perhaps matching TRBD1 (6 bases). This TCR was sampled from a man aged 40-49 years with acute or convalescent COVID-19. The CDR3 bases are TGTGCCAGCAGTTACGGTCGGCAGGGGTATGGCTACACCTTC. Its translation is CASSYGRQGYGYTF.